What follows are 11 T cell receptor beta chains derived from one specimen sequenced in a study of post-analysis software for immune sequencing data. Study-level points and caveats: TRBV5-6, TRBV5-1 and TRBV20-1 were among roughly 5 TRBV segments more frequent in patients than controls.

Carried by the TCR beta cDNA libraries were unique molecular identifiers. MiXCR, applied by TCRdb to the PCR reads, yields one record per CDR3 protein. The sample gives 650,000 to 850,000 distinct CDR3 sequences, about 45% of which show up once; roughly 4.5% is in the top ten. For these receptors, no antigen is known. The sequenced material came from blood. These receptor sequences come from a girl aged 5-17 years with multiple sclerosis.

The V gene is TRBV2, the J gene TRBJ2-7, with unresolved D. The J call is in doubt because the DNA end fits TRBJ2-5 better. CDR1 and CDR2 (germline): SNHLY, FYNNEI. The CDR3 is 13 residues long. CDR3 protein: CASSGPVRETQYF. Written as DNA, the CDR3 is TGTGCCAGCAGTGGCCCCGTCAGGGAGACCCAGTACTTC.

The chain joins TRBV7-9 to TRBJ2-7; 8 bases are a match to TRBD1. Germline CDR1 and CDR2: SEHNR and FQNEAQ (reference sequence). There are 15 residues in the CDR3. V gave up 2 bases and J gave up 3 bases; unmatched junction bases: 6. Here the CDR3 DNA reads TGTGCCAGCAGCTTAACCGTAGGACAGGGCTACGAGCAGTACTTC. Translation gives CASSLTVGQGYEQYF.

This sequence joins TRBV6-2 or TRBV6-3 and TRBJ2-7; the D gene is possibly TRBD2 (5 bases). Germline V CDR1 and CDR2: MNHEY, SVGEGT. The CDR3 sequence is 13 residues long. Trimming shortened V by 8 bases and J by 7 bases, and 18 bases separated the two germline ends. As DNA, the CDR3 is TGTGCCAGCTCCCCCGGACTCTTTTCTGAGCAGTACTTC. Protein: CASSPGLFSEQYF.

This clonotype is a singleton in its sample. The chain uses TRBV12-3 or TRBV12-4 and TRBJ2-1; TRBD2 matches at 10 bases. V trimming: 6 bases; J trimming: 4 bases; junction bases outside the gene matches: 9. This CDR3 region has 16 residues. The CDR3 is CASRPRRTSGYNEQFF. For the CDR3, the DNA is TGTGCCAGCAGGCCGCGACGGACTAGCGGATACAATGAGCAGTTCTTC.

This sequence joins TRBV28 and TRBJ2-5, with 9 bases fitting TRBD1. The CDR3 extends over 18 amino acids. V was pared by 3 bases and J by 3 bases, with 14 bases of the junction left unmatched. Germline CDR1 reads MDHEN; CDR2 reads SYDVKM. CDR3 in DNA: TGTGCCAGCAGTTTGGAGGGACAGGGCTTAGGGAAAAAAGAGACCCAGTACTTC. Its protein is CASSLEGQGLGKKETQYF.

The chain employs TRBV20-1 and TRBJ2-1, with 7 bases that match TRBD2. Germline V gives CDR1 DFQATT, CDR2 SNEGSKA (reference sequence). V dropped 0 bases and J dropped 4; count of bases not matched to a gene: 6. The CDR3 length is 15 residues. CDR3 region: CSARDGWRGYNEQFF. In nucleotides, the CDR3 is TGCAGTGCTAGAGATGGTTGGCGGGGGTACAATGAGCAGTTCTTC.

This clonotype was recorded a few times. This chain links TRBV20-1 with TRBJ1-5; no reliable D call. The CDR3 covers 13 residues. V gave up 3 bases and J gave up 9 bases, with 15 bases separating them. In germline, CDR1 is DFQATT, CDR2 SNEGSKA (reference sequence). Here the CDR3 reads CSASARLGLPQHF. The CDR3 bases are TGCAGTGCTAGTGCCCGGTTAGGACTGCCCCAGCATTTT.

This clonotype was counted a few times. V gene TRBV12-3 or TRBV12-4 combines with J gene TRBJ1-2, with 7 bases that match TRBD1. The CDR3 runs 17 residues. The CDR3 DNA reads as TGTGCTACCTTCGGACAGGAATTAACTGGATCTAACTATGGCTACACCTTC. This translates into CATFGQELTGSNYGYTF.

V usage is TRBV2 and J usage is TRBJ2-1; D might be TRBD2 (5 bases). This CDR3 region has 15 residues. Germline V gives CDR1 SNHLY, CDR2 FYNNEI. Trimming removed 2 bases from V and 2 bases from J, with 10 bases in between. The CDR3 DNA is TGTGCCAGCAGTGAAATAACTAGTGCCTACAATGAGCAGTTCTTC. This translates into CASSEITSAYNEQFF.

V is TRBV30 and J is TRBJ2-4; maybe TRBD1 (5 bases). The J call is doubtful: the DNA matches TRBJ2-7 better. The CDR3 extends over 12 amino acids. Germline V gives CDR1 GTSNPN, CDR2 SVGIG (reference sequence). The CDR3 spells CAGEDRHDEQYF. The CDR3 DNA is TGTGCCGGGGAAGACAGACACGACGAGCAGTACTTC.

There are a few counts of this clonotype. V and J are TRBV28 and TRBJ2-3, with D possibly matching TRBD2 (6 bases). Germline lookup yields CDR1 MDHEN and CDR2 SYDVKM. This CDR3 spans 13 amino acids. V lost 3 bases, J lost 3 bases, and 7 bases lay in between. CDR3 amino acids: CASSFRETDTQYF. In nucleotides, the CDR3 is TGTGCCAGCAGTTTTCGGGAGACAGATACGCAGTATTTT.